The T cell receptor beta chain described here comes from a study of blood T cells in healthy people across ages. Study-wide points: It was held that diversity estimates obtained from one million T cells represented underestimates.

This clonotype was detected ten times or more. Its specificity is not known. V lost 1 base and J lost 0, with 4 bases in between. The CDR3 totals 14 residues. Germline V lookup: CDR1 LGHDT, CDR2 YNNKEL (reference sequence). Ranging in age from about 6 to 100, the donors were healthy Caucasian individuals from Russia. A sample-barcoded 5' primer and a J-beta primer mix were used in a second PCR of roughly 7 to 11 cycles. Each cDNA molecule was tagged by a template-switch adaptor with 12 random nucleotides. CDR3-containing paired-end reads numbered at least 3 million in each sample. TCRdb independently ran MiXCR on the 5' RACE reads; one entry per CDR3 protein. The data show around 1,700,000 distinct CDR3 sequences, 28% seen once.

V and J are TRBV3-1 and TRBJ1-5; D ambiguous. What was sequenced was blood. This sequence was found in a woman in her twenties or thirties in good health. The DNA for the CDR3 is TGTGCCAGCAGCCAAGGGCATAGCAATCAGCCCCAGCATTTT. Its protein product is CASSQGHSNQPQHF.